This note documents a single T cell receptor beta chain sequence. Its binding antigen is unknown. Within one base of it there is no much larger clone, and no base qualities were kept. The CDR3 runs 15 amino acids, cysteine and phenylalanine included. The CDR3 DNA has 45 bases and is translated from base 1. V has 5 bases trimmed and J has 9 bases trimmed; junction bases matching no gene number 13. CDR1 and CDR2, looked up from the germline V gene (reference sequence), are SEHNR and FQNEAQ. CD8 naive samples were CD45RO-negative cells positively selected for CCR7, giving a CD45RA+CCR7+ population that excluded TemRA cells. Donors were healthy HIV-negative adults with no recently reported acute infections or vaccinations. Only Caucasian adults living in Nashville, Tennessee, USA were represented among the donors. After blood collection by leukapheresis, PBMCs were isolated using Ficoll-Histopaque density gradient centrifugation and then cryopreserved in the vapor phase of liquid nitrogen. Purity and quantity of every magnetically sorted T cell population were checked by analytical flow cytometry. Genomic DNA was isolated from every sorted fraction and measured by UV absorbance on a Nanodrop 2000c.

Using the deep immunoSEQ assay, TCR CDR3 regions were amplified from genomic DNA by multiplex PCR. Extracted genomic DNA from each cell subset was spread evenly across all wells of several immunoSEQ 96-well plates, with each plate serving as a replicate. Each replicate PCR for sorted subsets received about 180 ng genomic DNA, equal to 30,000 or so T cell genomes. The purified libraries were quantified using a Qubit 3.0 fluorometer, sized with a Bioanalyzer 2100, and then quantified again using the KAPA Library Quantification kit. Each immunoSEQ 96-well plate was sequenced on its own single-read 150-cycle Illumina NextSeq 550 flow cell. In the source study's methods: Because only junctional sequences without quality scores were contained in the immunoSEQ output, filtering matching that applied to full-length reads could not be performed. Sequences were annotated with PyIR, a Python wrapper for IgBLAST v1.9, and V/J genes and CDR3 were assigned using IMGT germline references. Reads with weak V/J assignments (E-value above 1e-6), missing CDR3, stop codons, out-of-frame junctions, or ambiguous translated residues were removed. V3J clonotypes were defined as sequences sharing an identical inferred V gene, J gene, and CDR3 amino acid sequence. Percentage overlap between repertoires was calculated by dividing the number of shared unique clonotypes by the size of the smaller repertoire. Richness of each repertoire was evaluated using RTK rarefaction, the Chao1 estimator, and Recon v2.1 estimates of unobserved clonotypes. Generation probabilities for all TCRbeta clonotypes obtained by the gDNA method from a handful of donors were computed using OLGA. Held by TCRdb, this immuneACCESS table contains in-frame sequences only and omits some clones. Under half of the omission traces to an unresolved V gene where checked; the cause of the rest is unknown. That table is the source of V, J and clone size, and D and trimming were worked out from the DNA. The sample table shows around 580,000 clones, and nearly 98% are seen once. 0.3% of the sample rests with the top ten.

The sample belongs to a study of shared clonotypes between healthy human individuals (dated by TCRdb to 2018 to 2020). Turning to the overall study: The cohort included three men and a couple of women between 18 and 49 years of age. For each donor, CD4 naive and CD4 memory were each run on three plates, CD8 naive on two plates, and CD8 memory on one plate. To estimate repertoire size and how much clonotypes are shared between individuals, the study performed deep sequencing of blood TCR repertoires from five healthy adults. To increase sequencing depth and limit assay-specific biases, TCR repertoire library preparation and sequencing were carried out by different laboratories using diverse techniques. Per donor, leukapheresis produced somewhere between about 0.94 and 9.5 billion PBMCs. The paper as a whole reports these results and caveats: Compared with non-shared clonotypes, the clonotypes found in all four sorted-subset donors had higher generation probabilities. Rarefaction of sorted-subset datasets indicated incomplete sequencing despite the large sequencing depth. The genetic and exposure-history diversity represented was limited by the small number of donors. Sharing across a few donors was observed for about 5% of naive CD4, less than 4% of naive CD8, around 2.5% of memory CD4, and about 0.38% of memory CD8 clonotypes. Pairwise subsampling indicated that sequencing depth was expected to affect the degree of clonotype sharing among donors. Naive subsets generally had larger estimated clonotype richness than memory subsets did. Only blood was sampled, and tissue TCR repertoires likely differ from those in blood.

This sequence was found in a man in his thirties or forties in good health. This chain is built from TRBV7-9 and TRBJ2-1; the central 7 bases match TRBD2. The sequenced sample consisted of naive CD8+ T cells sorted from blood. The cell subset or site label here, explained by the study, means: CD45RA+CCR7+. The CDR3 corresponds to CASSPREGSSVEQFF. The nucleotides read TGTGCCAGCAGCCCAAGGGAGGGGTCTAGCGTTGAGCAGTTCTTC.